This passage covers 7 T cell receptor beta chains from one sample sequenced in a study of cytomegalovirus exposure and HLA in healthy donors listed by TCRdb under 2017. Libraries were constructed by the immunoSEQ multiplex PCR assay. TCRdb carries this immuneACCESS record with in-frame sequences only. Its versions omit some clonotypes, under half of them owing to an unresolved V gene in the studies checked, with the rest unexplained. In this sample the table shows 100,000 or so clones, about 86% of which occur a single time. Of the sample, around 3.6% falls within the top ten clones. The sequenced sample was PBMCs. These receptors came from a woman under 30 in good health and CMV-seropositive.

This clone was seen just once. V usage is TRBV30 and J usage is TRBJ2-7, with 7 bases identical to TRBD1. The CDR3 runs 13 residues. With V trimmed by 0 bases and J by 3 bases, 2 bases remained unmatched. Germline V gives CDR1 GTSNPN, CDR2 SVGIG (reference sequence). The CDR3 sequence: CAWSVGQSYEQYF. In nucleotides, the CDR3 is TGTGCCTGGAGTGTGGGACAGAGCTACGAGCAGTACTTC. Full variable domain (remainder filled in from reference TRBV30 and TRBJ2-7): SQTIHQWPATLVQPVGSPLSLECTVEGTSNPNLYWYRQAAGRGLQLLFYSVGIGQISSEVPQNLSASRPQDRQFILSSKKLLLSDSGFYLCAWSVGQSYEQYFGPGTRLTVT.

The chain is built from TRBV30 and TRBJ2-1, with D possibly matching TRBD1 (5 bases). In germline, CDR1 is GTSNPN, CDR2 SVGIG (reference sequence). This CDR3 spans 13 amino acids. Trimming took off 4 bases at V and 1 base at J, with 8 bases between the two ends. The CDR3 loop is CAWIPGSYNEQFF. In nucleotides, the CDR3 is TGTGCCTGGATCCCAGGGTCCTACAATGAGCAGTTCTTC.

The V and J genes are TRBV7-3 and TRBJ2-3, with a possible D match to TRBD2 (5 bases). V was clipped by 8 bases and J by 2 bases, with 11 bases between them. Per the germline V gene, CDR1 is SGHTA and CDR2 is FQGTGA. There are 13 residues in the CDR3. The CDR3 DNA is TGTGCCAGCGCCAGCGGACTCACAGATACGCAGTATTTT. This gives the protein CASASGLTDTQYF.

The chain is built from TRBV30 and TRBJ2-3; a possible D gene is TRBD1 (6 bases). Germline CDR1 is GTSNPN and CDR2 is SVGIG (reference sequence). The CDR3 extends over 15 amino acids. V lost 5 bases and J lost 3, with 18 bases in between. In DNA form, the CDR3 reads TGTGCCTGGCACTCTCTGGGCAGGGGTACAGATACGCAGTATTTT. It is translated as CAWHSLGRGTDTQYF.

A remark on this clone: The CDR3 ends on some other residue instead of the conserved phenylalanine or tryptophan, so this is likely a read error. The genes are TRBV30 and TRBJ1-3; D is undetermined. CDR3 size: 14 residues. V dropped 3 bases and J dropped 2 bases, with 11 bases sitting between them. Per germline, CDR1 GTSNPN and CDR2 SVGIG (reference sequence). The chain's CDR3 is CAWSAGLTGNTIYS. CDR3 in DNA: TGTGCCTGGAGCGCTGGTCTGACTGGAAACACCATATATTCT.

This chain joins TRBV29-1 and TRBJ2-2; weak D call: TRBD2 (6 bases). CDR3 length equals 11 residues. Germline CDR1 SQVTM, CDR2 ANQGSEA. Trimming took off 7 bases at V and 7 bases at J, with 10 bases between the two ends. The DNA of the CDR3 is TGCAGCGGGTCCGGGGGCGGGGAGCTGTTTTTT. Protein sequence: CSGSGGGELFF.

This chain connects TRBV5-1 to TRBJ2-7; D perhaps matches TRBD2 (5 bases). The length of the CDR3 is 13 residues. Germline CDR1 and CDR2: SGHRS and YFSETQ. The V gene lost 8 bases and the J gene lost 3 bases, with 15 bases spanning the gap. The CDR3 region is CASRRAADYEQYF. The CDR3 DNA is TGCGCCAGTCGACGGGCAGCGGACTACGAGCAGTACTTC.